The 32 T cell receptor beta chains below come from one sample, sequenced in a study of shared clonotypes between healthy human individuals. Profiling relied on immunoSEQ multiplex PCR, and the TCRdb table lists in-frame clones only, not all of them. The repertoire has over a million clones, about 76% of them found once; the top ten carry less than 1.5%. Sequenced: memory CD4+ T cells sorted from blood. As to subset: CD45RA-negative fraction. The source of these receptors is a man aged 18 to 29 in good health.

This chain connects TRBV18 to TRBJ2-3, with TRBD1 matching 7 bases. V gave up 5 bases and J gave up 2 bases; unmatched junction bases: 13. Looked up from germline, CDR1 is KGHSH and CDR2 is LQKENI. CDR3 length equals 17 residues. CDR3 protein: CASSTTRGDRPTDTQYF. CDR3 sequence (DNA): TGTGCCAGCTCAACAACTAGAGGGGACAGACCCACAGATACGCAGTATTTT.

Concerning this clone: The sample carries other DNA sequences with the same CDR3. This sequence joins TRBV10-3 and TRBJ2-7; a weak D match, TRBD1 (6 bases). The germline gives CDR1 ENHRY, CDR2 SYGVKD. This CDR3 has 13 residues. The V and J ends lost 2 bases and 4 bases respectively, with 9 bases between them. Here the CDR3 reads CAISETGSYEQYF. The CDR3 DNA sequence: TGTGCCATCAGTGAGACAGGGTCTTACGAGCAGTACTTC.

On this clone itself: A far larger clone lies a single base away; this is likely a read error. CDR3: CASSSDTGELFF. The CDR3 DNA follows: TGTGCCAGCAGCTCAGACACCGGGGAGCTGTTTTTT. This chain connects TRBV7-8 to TRBJ2-2; D unclear. Germline V gene sequence: CDR1 SGHVS, CDR2 FQNEAQ. Between the trimmed V and J ends, which lost 4 bases and 3 bases, there was a span of 3 bases. The CDR3 is made up of 12 amino acids.

This clone was seen a handful of times. The chain recombines TRBV6-5 with TRBJ1-6; TRBD1 matches 8 bases. The CDR3 is 15 residues long. The germline CDR1 and CDR2 sequences are MNHEY and SVGAGI. V was clipped by 5 bases and J by 10 bases; unmatched bases: 10. CDR3 residues: CASSRSTGVGSPLHF. The CDR3 bases are TGTGCCAGCAGTAGATCGACAGGGGTCGGGTCACCCCTCCACTTT.

This chain links TRBV4-1 with TRBJ1-1; no clear D. CDR3 size: 17 residues. Trimming shortened V by 0 bases and J by 1 base, and 15 bases separated the two germline ends. Germline CDR1 is MGHRA and CDR2 is YSYEKL. The CDR3 is CASSQDRLTRKNTEAFF. CDR3 DNA: TGCGCCAGCAGCCAAGATAGGCTTACTCGGAAGAACACTGAAGCTTTCTTT.

About this clone itself: The same CDR3 can be traced to other DNA sequences in this sample. The rearrangement links TRBV2 to TRBJ1-6; no clear D gene. Germline lookup yields CDR1 SNHLY and CDR2 FYNNEI. The CDR3 extends over 15 amino acids. V was cut by 1 base and J by 6 bases, with 10 bases left in between. As DNA, the CDR3 is TGTGCCAGCAGTGAAGGGCCCCCACGTAATTCACCCCTCCACTTT. Translation: CASSEGPPRNSPLHF.

This chain uses TRBV6-1 with TRBJ1-5, with no clear D. V lost 6 bases, J lost 7 bases, and 7 bases lay in between. The CDR3 sequence is 11 residues long. Germline CDR1 and CDR2: MNHNS and SASEGT. DNA for the CDR3: TGTGCCAGCAGAAACAACCAGCCCCAGCATTTT. It yields the protein CASRNNQPQHF.

The chain employs TRBV19 and TRBJ1-3; 7 bases are shared with TRBD1. The V gene's germline CDR1 is LNHDA and CDR2 SQIVND (reference sequence). The CDR3 totals 16 residues. The V and J ends lost 6 bases and 0 bases, in that order; junction bases with no gene match: 8. The CDR3 sequence: CASSEGQLVSGNTIYF. The CDR3 coding sequence is TGTGCCAGTAGCGAGGGACAGCTGGTCTCTGGAAACACCATATATTTT.

V is TRBV7-2 and J is TRBJ2-7; D call uncertain. This CDR3 contains 15 residues. CDR1 and CDR2 from the germline V gene are SGHTA and FQGNSA. V was clipped by 0 bases and J by 6 bases, with 15 bases between them. The CDR3 is CASSLAGMTGREQYF. The CDR3 coding sequence is TGTGCCAGCAGCTTAGCGGGAATGACTGGGCGCGAGCAGTACTTC.

The genes are TRBV7-8 and TRBJ1-1; D is unclear. The V gene's germline CDR1 is SGHVS and CDR2 FQNEAQ. The CDR3 has 12 amino acids. V lost 1 base and J lost 11, with 11 bases in between. The CDR3 DNA reads as TGTGCCAGCAGCTTAGGGCAGGTGGACGCTTTCTTT. It specifies CASSLGQVDAFF.

This clone appeared once. The CDR3 DNA reads as TGCGCCAGCGGCCGGGACTCTTTCACTGAAGCTTTCTTT. Translation: CASGRDSFTEAFF. The chain joins TRBV5-1 to TRBJ1-1; D might be TRBD1 (5 bases). Germline CDR1 reads SGHRS; CDR2 reads YFSETQ. This CDR3 is built from 13 residues. V lost 7 bases and J lost 4, with 14 bases in between.

V usage is TRBV6-1 and J usage is TRBJ1-5; D unclear. V lost 4 bases, J lost 0 bases, and 13 bases lay in between. The CDR3 is 16 residues long. CDR1 and CDR2 from the germline V gene are MNHNS and SASEGT. CDR3 residues: CASSAPGRGSNQPQHF. CDR3 bases: TGTGCCAGCAGTGCCCCCGGACGGGGTAGCAATCAGCCCCAGCATTTT.

This clone showed up just a few times. CDR3 coding DNA: TGTGCCATCAGTTCGGGGCTCGGGAATTCACCCCTCCACTTT. Protein: CAISSGLGNSPLHF. The chain recombines TRBV10-3 with TRBJ1-6; possible D gene TRBD1, 5 bases. CDR1 and CDR2 from the germline V gene are ENHRY and SYGVKD. CDR3 length equals 14 residues. V was shortened by 5 bases and J by 7 bases, with 12 bases between the two germline ends.

The gene calls are TRBV2 and TRBJ2-5, with D uncertain. CDR1 is SNHLY and CDR2 is FYNNEI in the germline V gene. The CDR3 contains 13 residues. Deletions cut 7 bases from V and 2 bases from J, with 11 bases between. The CDR3 bases are TGTGCCAGCACGAGGCAGGAACAAGAGACCCAGTACTTC. As protein: CASTRQEQETQYF.

The V gene is TRBV4-2, the J gene TRBJ2-2; TRBD2 agrees at 13 bases. J was trimmed by 4 bases and V by 4 bases; bases with no gene match: 18. In germline, CDR1 is LGHNA, CDR2 YNFKEQ. The CDR3 totals 21 residues. This CDR3 is CASSPLTARTSGRGGTGELFF. In DNA, the CDR3 is TGTGCCAGCAGCCCTCTCACGGCCCGGACTAGCGGGAGAGGAGGCACCGGGGAGCTGTTTTTT.

The chain joins TRBV6-1 to TRBJ1-1; D not resolved. This CDR3 spans 13 amino acids. The V gene lost 4 bases and the J gene lost 4 bases, with 10 bases spanning the gap. CDR1 and CDR2 from the germline V gene are MNHNS and SASEGT. The CDR3 nucleotides are TGTGCCAGCAGTGTCGAACGGATCACTGAAGCTTTCTTT. It is translated as CASSVERITEAFF.

The chain recombines TRBV6-1 with TRBJ2-5; tentative D call: TRBD1 (6 bases). The germline V gene encodes CDR1 MNHNS and CDR2 SASEGT. The CDR3 length is 14 residues. Trimming cost V 8 bases and J 5 bases, with 18 bases left between them. The CDR3 DNA follows: TGTGCCAGCTCCCCCACAGGGTCTTCGGAGACCCAGTACTTC. Amino acid sequence: CASSPTGSSETQYF.

Turning to this clone: This sample also contains other DNA sequences that code for the same CDR3. The chain carries TRBV10-3 and TRBJ2-7, with TRBD1 matching over 11 bases. CDR1 ENHRY and CDR2 SYGVKD come from the germline V gene. CDR3 length equals 13 residues. With 10 bases clipped from V and 2 bases from J, the junction kept 4 bases outside the gene matches. The CDR3: CATGTGGTYEQYF. CDR3 coding DNA: TGTGCCACCGGGACAGGGGGAACCTACGAGCAGTACTTC.

V gene TRBV4-1 combines with J gene TRBJ1-5; 10 nucleotides align to TRBD1. The CDR3 has 15 residues. Per germline, CDR1 MGHRA and CDR2 YSYEKL. Trimming took 4 bases from V and 7 from J; bases not matched to a gene: 7. CDR3 residues: CASSRGQGVYQPQHF. The CDR3 DNA reads as TGCGCCAGCAGCCGAGGACAGGGGGTATACCAGCCCCAGCATTTT.

This chain joins TRBV5-4 and TRBJ2-1, with D unclear. Germline CDR1 SGHNT, CDR2 YYREEE (reference sequence). This CDR3 is built from 17 residues. Trimming removed 0 bases from V and 5 bases from J, with 18 bases in between. The CDR3 spells CASSLDSWTAAHNEQFF. The CDR3 nucleotides are TGTGCCAGCAGCTTGGATTCCTGGACGGCAGCCCACAATGAGCAGTTCTTC.

This rearrangement joins TRBV9 to TRBJ2-5, with TRBD2 matching over 9 bases. This CDR3 is built from 15 residues. The V gene end was trimmed by 4 bases and the J gene end by 3 bases; junction bases not matched to a gene: 7. In germline, CDR1 is SGDLS, CDR2 YYNGEE. The CDR3 here is CASSLGASGKETQYF. As DNA, the CDR3 is TGTGCCAGCAGCTTAGGGGCTAGCGGGAAAGAGACCCAGTACTTC.

There are many counts of this clone. The same CDR3 also results from other DNA sequences found in this sample. The chain combines TRBV7-3 with TRBJ1-6; D possibly corresponds to TRBD1 (5 bases). The CDR3 contains 14 residues. From germline, CDR1 is SGHTA and CDR2 FQGTGA. The V gene lost 4 bases and the J gene lost 7 bases, with 11 bases spanning the gap. The CDR3: CASSSGTANSPLHF. The CDR3 bases are TGTGCCAGCAGCTCCGGGACGGCAAATTCACCCCTCCACTTT.

The chain is built from TRBV27 and TRBJ1-1, with a possible D match to TRBD1 (5 bases). The CDR3 sequence is 12 residues long. CDR1 is MNHEY, CDR2 SMNVEV, per germline (reference sequence). The germline V and J ends were trimmed by 6 bases and 9 bases, with 14 bases remaining between them. The DNA of the CDR3 is TGTGCCAGCAGGACCCAGGGATTAAAAGCTTTCTTT. Translated, it gives CASRTQGLKAFF.

The chain has TRBV28 and TRBJ1-4; TRBD1 is a possible D gene (5 bases). The CDR3 is 17 residues long. V gave up 4 bases and J gave up 0 bases, with 15 bases separating them. CDR1 is MDHEN and CDR2 is SYDVKM in the germline V gene. This chain's CDR3 is CASSSSRTPTTNEKLFF. The CDR3 DNA reads as TGTGCCAGCAGTTCCTCCAGGACACCTACAACTAATGAAAAACTGTTTTTT. The full variable domain, rest sourced from reference TRBV28 and TRBJ1-4, is DVKVTQSSRYLVKRTGEKVFLECVQDMDHENMFWYRQDPGLGLRLIYFSYDVKMKEKGDIPEGYSVSREKKERFSLILESASTNQTSMYLCASSSSRTPTTNEKLFFGSGTQLSVL.

The chain uses TRBV2 and TRBJ1-1; tentative D call: TRBD1 (5 bases). Germline CDR1 SNHLY, CDR2 FYNNEI. The CDR3 spans 13 residues. Deletions cut 4 bases from V and 7 bases from J, with 13 bases between. Written as DNA, the CDR3 is TGTGCCAGCAGTGCTCAGGGTCTACTTGAAGCTTTCTTT. This gives the protein CASSAQGLLEAFF.

V usage is TRBV19 and J usage is TRBJ1-1; D not resolved. The CDR3 runs to 12 residues. Germline V gene lookup returns CDR1 LNHDA and CDR2 SQIVND (reference sequence). With 1 base removed from V and 8 bases from J, the gap between germline ends came to 8 bases. The CDR3 loop reads CASSIAASEAFF. Here the CDR3 DNA reads TGTGCCAGTAGTATAGCGGCAAGCGAAGCTTTCTTT.

This clone appeared a few times. CDR3 sequence reads: CASSESTGEYTIYF. The CDR3 nucleotides read TGCGCCAGCAGCGAATCTACAGGGGAATACACCATATATTTT. The chain uses TRBV5-1 and TRBJ1-3, with 7 bases fitting TRBD1. CDR1 and CDR2 from the germline V gene are SGHRS and YFSETQ. Trimming removed 4 bases from V and 8 bases from J; junction bases left unmatched: 9. This CDR3 is built from 14 residues.

This clone was observed once. The gene calls are TRBV19 and TRBJ1-4, with 9 bases identical to TRBD1. V was clipped by 4 bases and J by 8 bases; unmatched bases: 8. The CDR3 contains 15 residues. Looked up from germline, CDR1 is LNHDA and CDR2 is SQIVND (reference sequence). CDR3 sequence reads: CASSNRGRGGEKLFF. In nucleotides, the CDR3 is TGTGCCAGTAGTAACAGGGGGCGAGGTGGCGAAAAACTGTTTTTT.

The chain joins TRBV6-1 to TRBJ2-7; TRBD1 matches at 8 bases. This CDR3 has 15 residues. Germline lookup yields CDR1 MNHNS and CDR2 SASEGT. V was clipped by 3 bases and J by 3 bases; unmatched bases: 7. The CDR3 DNA follows: TGTGCCAGCAGTGAGGCCGGGACAGGAAACTACGAGCAGTACTTC. Protein sequence: CASSEAGTGNYEQYF.

The gene calls are TRBV6-6 and TRBJ1-5, with D tentatively TRBD1 (6 bases). Germline V gene data show CDR1 as MNHNY and CDR2 as SVGAGI (reference sequence). V lost 6 bases and J 4 bases, leaving 16 bases between the germline ends. The CDR3 sequence is 15 residues long. The CDR3 here is CASSLKGGGNQPQHF. The DNA for the CDR3 is TGTGCCAGCAGCCTAAAGGGGGGCGGGAATCAGCCCCAGCATTTT.

V usage is TRBV15 and J usage is TRBJ2-7; 7 positions match TRBD1. Germline CDR1 LNHNV, CDR2 YYDKDF (reference sequence). The CDR3 consists of 16 residues. Unmatched junction bases numbered 14, after V lost 3 bases and J lost 6 bases. The CDR3 protein is CATSSLILGQVGEQYF. The CDR3, as DNA: TGTGCCACCAGCAGTCTCATCTTAGGACAGGTTGGCGAGCAGTACTTC.

This clone is a singleton in its sample. The chain links TRBV10-3 to TRBJ2-7; 9 bases are a match to TRBD1. Per the germline V gene, CDR1 is ENHRY and CDR2 is SYGVKD. The V gene end was trimmed by 6 bases and the J gene end by 0 bases; junction bases not matched to a gene: 3. CDR3 size: 14 residues. CDR3 in amino acids: CAIRQTGGSYEQYF. The CDR3 DNA follows: TGTGCCATCAGACAGACAGGGGGCTCCTACGAGCAGTACTTC.